The clone carrying this TCR beta chain was counted between two and nine times. The antigen remains unidentified. The authors reverse transcribed all of the isolated RNA, so sequencing captured expressed TCRB transcripts. Sequencing of naive, central memory and regulatory T cell samples gave an average of approximately 3.5 million reads. TCRdb's table, derived via immunoSEQ multiplex PCR, lists solely in-frame clones and lacks some. This table has approximately 150,000 clones, about an eighth appearing once. The data were taken from a study of beta chain features in type 1 diabetes. The CDR3 totals 16 residues. V was clipped by 3 bases and J by 1 base; unmatched bases: 2. The germline V gene has CDR1 SGHTA and CDR2 FQGTGA. Stem cell-like memory, regulatory, central memory and naive CD4+ cells were sorted via CD45RO/CCR7/CD25/CD127/CD95/CD27. The study's findings and limits: TCRB repertoires of naive, central memory and Treg cells appeared more similar among patients than among healthy donors. Shortening that was moderate but significant affected the TCRB CDR3s of Type 1 diabetes patients in all four CD4+ subsets. Insertion counts at VDJ junctions were lower in type 1 diabetes patients, who also showed more deletions there.

The chain combines TRBV7-3 with TRBJ2-2; 10 bases agree with TRBD1. This sequence originates from a man between 18 and 29 years old with type 1 diabetes. The sample was central memory CD4+ T cells from blood. The CDR3 DNA reads TGTGCCAGCAGCTTGACAGGGGGCGGGAACACCGGGGAGCTGTTTTTT. Its translation is CASSLTGGGNTGELFF.